This T cell receptor beta chain appears in the sequencing data of a study of cytomegalovirus exposure and HLA in healthy donors. Looking at the study overall: The early release's HLA-typed donors yielded 70 million to 85 million unique TCRs. Study-level points and caveats: The HLA-A and HLA-B alleles of most subjects were reportedly predicted accurately from TCR beta sequences. The authors later linked a missense DCLRE1C variant to TCR beta V- and J-gene trimming. HLA alleles showed associations with around 15,000 TCR beta sequences in a later analysis, at a 0.05 false discovery rate.

This CDR3 has 13 residues. Germline CDR1 and CDR2: MNHEY and SVGAGI. The V and J ends lost 5 bases and 7 bases, in that order; junction bases with no gene match: 1. In regard to this clone: Its antigen is unidentified. The same CDR3 also results from other DNA sequences found in this sample.

The primer mix had 60 Vbeta and 13 Jbeta primers. This table comes from immunoSEQ multiplex PCR, and its TCRdb copy is limited to in-frame clones, with some not included. There are tens of thousands of clones in the sample; roughly 86% occur only once, and under 2.5% lies in the top ten. The gene calls are TRBV6-5 and TRBJ1-6, with 8 bases fitting TRBD1. Sequencing was performed on PBMCs. The sequence came from a man between 18 and 35 years old in good health and CMV-seronegative. CDR3 region: CASSRTGNSPLHF. The CDR3 DNA follows: TGTGCCAGCAGTAGGACAGGGAATTCACCCCTCCACTTT.